This T cell receptor (beta chain) was recovered during a study of blood T cell repertoires in COVID-19. On the study more broadly: The origin of the acute and convalescent COVID-19 samples was the United States, Italy and Spain.

The CDR3 sequence is 14 residues long. From germline, CDR1 is SGHAT and CDR2 FQDESV (reference sequence). J lost 6 bases, V lost 5 bases, and 7 bases had no gene match. Per the original data handling: Using reference gene primer amplification, nucleated cell counts were estimated. Sequenced by immunoSEQ multiplex PCR; TCRdb stores in-frame clones only, minus some. That table furnishes V, J and clone size, whereas the DNA furnished D and trimming. The sample yields 170,000 or so clones, about 83% seen once. The sequenced material came from peripheral blood. The chain combines TRBV11-1 with TRBJ2-4, with 7 bases aligning to TRBD1. The sequence came from a woman between 65 and 79 years old with COVID-19, enrolled during active disease. In DNA form, the CDR3 reads TGTGCCAGCAGCATACAGGGGTTTAGAAACATTCAGTACTTC. Translation gives CASSIQGFRNIQYF.